These T cell receptor beta chains were read from a single sample in a study of blood T cell repertoires in COVID-19. Measured with immunoSEQ multiplex PCR; TCRdb has only the in-frame clones, and not every one. The top ten hold 2.3% of the sample, which has about 120,000 clones, around 78% seen once. The material sequenced was peripheral blood. The origin of the receptors is a man in his 70s with acute or convalescent COVID-19. Both conserved end residues are part of each CDR3. D genes are given only for firm matches. Rows may omit the clone size; those that give it use once, few, many or a size class.

clone_size j_call v_call d_call cdr3_aa cdr3_nt
NA TRBJ1-1 TRBV6-5 NA CASSYGQGNTEAFF TGTGCCAGCAGTTATGGCCAGGGGAACACTGAAGCTTTCTTT
NA TRBJ1-2 TRBV7-9 NA CASSQVGSNYGYTF TGTGCCAGCAGCCAGGTCGGCTCTAACTATGGCTACACCTTC
few TRBJ1-4 TRBV19 TRBD1 CASSGTGVEKLFF TGTGCCAGTTCCGGGACAGGGGTCGAAAAACTGTTTTTT
NA TRBJ1-1 TRBV5-1 TRBD1 CASSPGQGVFTEAFF TGCGCCAGCAGCCCCGGACAGGGGGTATTCACTGAAGCTTTCTTT
once TRBJ2-5 TRBV15 NA CATNRDPTETQYF TGTGCCACCAACAGAGACCCTACGGAGACCCAGTACTTC
NA TRBJ1-2 TRBV15 NA CATSKRGGGFYGYTF TGTGCCACCAGCAAGAGGGGGGGCGGGTTTTATGGCTACACCTTC
once TRBJ2-3 TRBV18 NA CASSPKERGGTQYF TGTGCCAGCTCACCCAAAGAAAGGGGGGGTACGCAGTATTTT
NA TRBJ1-2 TRBV5-4 NA CASSTPQGTMFWANGYTF TGTGCCAGCTCAACGCCCCAGGGTACGATGTTCTGGGCCAATGGCTACACCTTC
NA TRBJ1-1 TRBV4-1 NA CASSRQLNTEAFF TGCGCCAGCAGCCGACAGCTGAACACTGAAGCTTTCTTT
few TRBJ1-1 TRBV10-1 NA CASNQPREAFF TGCGCCAGCAACCAGCCTAGAGAAGCTTTCTTT
NA TRBJ1-2 TRBV27 TRBD1 CASRPDREDGYTF TGTGCCAGCCGACCCGACAGGGAGGATGGCTACACCTTC
NA TRBJ2-5 TRBV27 NA CASSSPQQGRETQYF TGTGCCAGCAGTTCCCCCCAACAGGGTCGGGAGACCCAGTACTTC
NA TRBJ2-5 TRBV5-4 NA CASSLFMETQYF TGTGCCAGCAGCTTGTTCATGGAGACCCAGTACTTC
NA TRBJ1-5 TRBV6-5 TRBD1 CASIPGTGGNQPQHF TGTGCCAGCATACCCGGGACAGGAGGCAATCAGCCCCAGCATTTT
once TRBJ2-3 TRBV27 TRBD1 CASSLYTTGLGTDTQYF TGTGCCAGCAGTTTATACACGACAGGGCTCGGCACAGATACGCAGTATTTT
NA TRBJ1-1 TRBV28 NA CASNQLGGNTEAFF TGTGCCAGCAACCAATTAGGGGGGAACACTGAAGCTTTCTTT
few TRBJ2-2 TRBV11-3 NA CASSLGRIGYRRNTGELFF TGTGCCAGCAGCTTAGGTCGTATAGGTTACAGGCGAAACACCGGGGAGCTGTTTTTT
once TRBJ2-2 TRBV7-2 TRBD2 CASSLSGGASGELFF TGTGCCAGCAGCTTATCCGGGGGGGCATCCGGGGAGCTGTTTTTT
many TRBJ2-5 TRBV11-3 NA CASSFQRGGSKETQYF TGTGCCAGCAGTTTCCAACGGGGTGGATCCAAAGAGACCCAGTACTTC
NA TRBJ1-2 TRBV7-8 NA CASTRVRGNYGYTF TGTGCCAGCACAAGAGTTCGGGGGAACTATGGCTACACCTTC
NA TRBJ2-3 TRBV7-9 NA CASSPTTPPRDTQYF TGTGCCAGCAGCCCCACGACCCCGCCTAGAGATACGCAGTATTTT
NA TRBJ1-1 TRBV5-1 NA CASTLEDAGTEAFF TGCGCCAGCACGCTCGAAGACGCGGGCACTGAAGCTTTCTTT
NA TRBJ2-7 TRBV3-1/TRBV3-2 NA CASSQDPLRIYEQYF TGTGCCAGCAGCCAAGATCCACTGCGAATCTACGAGCAGTACTTC
NA TRBJ2-3 TRBV19 NA CASSIDRGGGAADTQYF TGTGCCAGTAGTATAGATAGAGGAGGGGGCGCAGCAGATACGCAGTATTTT
NA TRBJ2-2 TRBV5-6 TRBD1 CASSWDRGYTGELFF TGTGCCAGCAGTTGGGACAGGGGGTACACCGGGGAGCTGTTTTTT
NA TRBJ2-3 TRBV5-4 TRBD2 CASREAGGSDTQYF TGTGCCAGCAGAGAAGCGGGGGGGTCAGATACGCAGTATTTT
NA TRBJ2-1 TRBV2 TRBD2 CASKVSSGGHEQFF TGTGCCAGCAAAGTCAGTAGCGGGGGCCATGAGCAGTTCTTC
NA TRBJ1-6 TRBV2 TRBD1 CAIYLRRWQGDSPLHF TGTGCCATCTACCTCCGCCGGTGGCAGGGGGATTCACCCCTCCACTTT
NA TRBJ1-5 TRBV16 TRBD1 CASSHRTGNNQPQHF TGTGCCAGCAGCCATAGGACAGGGAACAATCAGCCCCAGCATTTT
NA TRBJ2-7 TRBV27 NA CASSRARGVGEQYF TGTGCCAGCAGTCGGGCACGGGGAGTGGGCGAGCAGTACTTC
once TRBJ2-3 TRBV5-1 TRBD2 CASSSGLAGSTDTQYF TGCGCCAGCAGCTCTGGACTAGCGGGGTCCACAGATACGCAGTATTTT
NA TRBJ1-5 TRBV2 NA CASRRDSNQPQHF TGTGCCAGCAGACGGGATAGCAATCAGCCCCAGCATTTT
NA TRBJ1-1 TRBV29-1 NA CSVQKANTEAFF TGCAGCGTACAGAAGGCGAACACTGAAGCTTTCTTT
NA TRBJ2-1 TRBV5-1 NA CASSLTEYYNEQFF TGCGCCAGCAGCTTGACAGAATACTACAATGAGCAGTTCTTC
NA TRBJ1-5 TRBV27 NA CASSPAGGSQPQHF TGTGCCAGCAGCCCAGCGGGGGGGTCTCAGCCCCAGCATTTT
NA TRBJ1-1 TRBV4-3 NA CASSQDQGTNTEAFF TGCGCCAGCAGCCAAGATCAGGGCACGAACACTGAAGCTTTCTTT
NA TRBJ1-1 TRBV10-3 TRBD1 CAISEDRGLFF TGTGCCATCAGTGAGGACAGGGGGCTTTTCTTT
NA TRBJ2-5 TRBV19 NA CASSSIPGHNEAQYF TGTGCCAGTAGTTCAATCCCGGGACACAATGAGGCCCAGTACTTC
NA TRBJ1-5 TRBV7-2 NA CASSLAEQPQHF TGTGCCAGCAGCTTAGCGGAGCAGCCCCAGCATTTT
NA TRBJ2-7 TRBV6-5 TRBD1 CASIGDSSYEQYF TGTGCCAGCATTGGGGACAGTTCCTACGAGCAGTACTTC
NA TRBJ1-5 TRBV10-2 NA CASSEPGNQPQHF TGCGCCAGCAGTGAGCCTGGCAATCAGCCCCAGCATTTT
NA TRBJ1-1 TRBV7-9 NA CASSLGQSNTEAFF TGTGCCAGCAGCTTGGGACAATCCAACACTGAAGCTTTCTTT
NA TRBJ2-1 TRBV7-2 TRBD2 CASSSLAGAYNEQFF TGTGCCAGCAGCTCCCTAGCGGGGGCCTACAATGAGCAGTTCTTC
NA TRBJ2-3 TRBV9 TRBD2 CASSVRRGGLDTQYF TGTGCCAGCAGCGTACGGCGGGGGGGCTTAGATACGCAGTATTTT
NA TRBJ1-6 TRBV7-2 NA CASSLEGLGSPLHF TGTGCCAGCAGCTTAGAGGGGCTCGGTTCACCCCTCCACTTT
NA TRBJ1-1 TRBV7-2 TRBD1 CATTGTANTEAFF TGTGCCACCACCGGGACAGCGAACACTGAAGCTTTCTTT
NA TRBJ2-4 TRBV11-3 TRBD1 CASSQKGTGRIQYF TGTGCCAGCAGCCAAAAAGGGACAGGGAGGATTCAGTACTTC
NA TRBJ1-2 TRBV6-5 TRBD1 CASRTGQGAYGYTF TGTGCCAGCAGGACGGGACAGGGGGCCTATGGCTACACCTTC
NA TRBJ1-1 TRBV7-2 NA CASSLVGGIRTEAFF TGTGCCAGCAGCTTAGTTGGCGGAATAAGGACTGAAGCTTTCTTT
NA TRBJ1-5 TRBV6-7 TRBD1 CASSDPDREQPQHF TGTGCCAGCAGCGACCCTGACAGGGAACAGCCCCAGCATTTT
NA TRBJ2-2 TRBV4-3 NA CASSQDYQGVGGELFF TGCGCCAGCAGCCAAGACTATCAAGGAGTGGGCGGGGAGCTGTTTTTT